This T cell receptor beta chain was sequenced in a study of blood T cell repertoires in COVID-19 (TCRdb year 2020). A note on the overall study: Samples from collaborators originated in the United States, Italy and Spain and spanned both the acute and convalescent phases of COVID-19. The material from the prospective study consisted of cDNA or gDNA derived from T cells, B-cell-depleted T cells, or PBMCs. The dataset comprised deeply sampled blood TCRbeta repertoires from subjects exposed to, actively infected with, or recovered from COVID-19. The repertoires were released in a freely available public database intended as a resource for research on the immune response to SARS-CoV-2. Samples were obtained from the ongoing ImmuneRACE study (first 160 participants) and from over 1,000 subjects provided by 6 global collaborators. The sample metadata nearly always contained a de-identified subject ID, COVID-19 status, age in years and sex. HLA class I and class II types, where available, came from metadata supplied by the sample provider rather than from assay-based typing.

The germline V gene (reference sequence) gives CDR1 as MNHEY and CDR2 as SMNVEV. The CDR3 runs 14 amino acids, cysteine and phenylalanine included. CDR3 DNA only is kept here, 42 bases in frame from base 1. Deletion took 1 base off V and 5 bases off J, with a span of 11 bases between the germline ends. Overall study outcomes, separate from this receptor: How much clinical and demographic metadata was included differed by source and by participant, and the metadata was provided uncurated.

A word on this clone: Its cognate antigen has yet to be identified. Within one base of it there is no much larger clone, and no base qualities were kept.

TCRbeta CDR3 regions were amplified from genomic DNA using the immunoSEQ Assay, a bias-controlled multiplex PCR. Turning to the authors' computational methods: Nucleated cell counts per sample were estimated from amplification of reference gene primers within the assay. To quantify the absolute abundance of each unique TCRbeta CDR3 rearrangement, sequence reads were collapsed and filtered. For each sample, productive Simpson clonality was calculated as the square root of Simpson's diversity index across productive rearrangements. TCRdb took this table from immuneACCESS and kept in-frame rearrangements with V and J called. Such tables lack part of the clones; where checked against another copy, unresolved V genes explain under half of the gap, and the rest is unexplained. That table is the source of V, J and clone size, and D and trimming were worked out from the DNA. Recorded for this sample are approximately 180,000 clones; more than 75% of them occurred a single time. 5.5% to 7% of the sample is taken by the ten largest.

Each collaborating institution followed its own protocols to collect whole blood in K2EDTA tubes. For TCRbeta analysis, collaborators shipped samples in one of three forms: frozen whole blood, isolated PBMCs, or DNA extracted from either of those sample types. The sequence came from a man aged 40-55 years with active or convalescent COVID-19. The sample was peripheral blood. The receptor chain draws on TRBV27 and TRBJ2-5; the D gene remains uncertain. The nucleotides are TGTGCCAGCAGTTTATACGGTTATACGGAGACCCAGTACTTC. Translated, it gives CASSLYGYTETQYF.